The clone carrying this T cell receptor beta chain has more than one count but fewer than ten. Its antigen is currently unknown. The donors gave bone marrow, and they were healthy. These data come from a study of cytomegalovirus exposure and HLA in healthy donors. The PCR contained 60 Vbeta and 13 Jbeta primers. The protocol was immunoSEQ multiplex PCR, while the TCRdb copy is restricted to in-frame clones and leaves out a portion. Found here are roughly 140,000 clones, about 78% of them singletons; the top ten hold 6.8%. Germline trimming cut 7 bases from V and 5 bases from J; bases unmatched to any gene: 3. Germline CDR1 reads SGHTA; CDR2 reads FQGNSA. The CDR3 contains 14 residues. Study-level findings and limits: The authors later linked a missense DCLRE1C variant to TCR beta V- and J-gene trimming.

The chain links TRBV7-2 to TRBJ1-4; 11 nucleotides match TRBD1. The sequence derives from a man aged 40-49 years in good health and CMV-seropositive. Sequencing input: PBMCs. CDR3 sequence: CASTRDRGNEKLFF. Here the CDR3 DNA reads TGTGCCAGCACACGGGACAGGGGGAATGAAAAACTGTTTTTT.